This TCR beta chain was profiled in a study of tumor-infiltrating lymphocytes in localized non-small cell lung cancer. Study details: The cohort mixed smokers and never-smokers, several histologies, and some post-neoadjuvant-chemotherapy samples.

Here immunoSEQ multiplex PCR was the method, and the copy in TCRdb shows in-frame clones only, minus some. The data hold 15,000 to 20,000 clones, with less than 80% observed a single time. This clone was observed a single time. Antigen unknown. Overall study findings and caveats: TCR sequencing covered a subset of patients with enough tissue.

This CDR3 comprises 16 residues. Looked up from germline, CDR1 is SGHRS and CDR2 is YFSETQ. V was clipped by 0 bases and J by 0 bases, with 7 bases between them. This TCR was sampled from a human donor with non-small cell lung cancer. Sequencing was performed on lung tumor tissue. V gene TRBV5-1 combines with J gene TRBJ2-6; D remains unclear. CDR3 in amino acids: CASSLVPSSGANVLTF. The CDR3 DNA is TGCGCCAGCAGCTTGGTTCCGAGCTCTGGGGCCAACGTCCTGACTTTC.